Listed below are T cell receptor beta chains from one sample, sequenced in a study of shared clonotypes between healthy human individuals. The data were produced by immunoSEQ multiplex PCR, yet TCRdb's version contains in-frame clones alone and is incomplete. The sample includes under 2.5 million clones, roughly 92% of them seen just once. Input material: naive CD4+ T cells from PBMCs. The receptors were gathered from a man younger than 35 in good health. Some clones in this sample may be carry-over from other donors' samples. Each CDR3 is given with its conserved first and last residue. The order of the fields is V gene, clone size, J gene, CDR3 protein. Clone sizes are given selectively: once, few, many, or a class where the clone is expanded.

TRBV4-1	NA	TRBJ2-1	CASSLRSYNEQFF
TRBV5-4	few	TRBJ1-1	CASSQWNTEAFF
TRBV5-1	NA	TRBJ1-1	CASSLEGHGNTEAFF
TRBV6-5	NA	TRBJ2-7	CASSYDRQYEQYF
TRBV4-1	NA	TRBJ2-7	CASSQDLAGVNEQYF
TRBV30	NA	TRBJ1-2	CAWNPSPVRGYTF
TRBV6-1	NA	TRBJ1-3	CASSEVAGRTGNTIYF
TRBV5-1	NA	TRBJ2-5	CASRISGTYQETQYF
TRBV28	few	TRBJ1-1	CASSTTGGAWTEAFF
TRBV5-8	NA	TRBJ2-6	CASSSQGPGANVLTF
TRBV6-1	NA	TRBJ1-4	CASITGGGEKLFF
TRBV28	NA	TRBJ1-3	CASTTTRSSGNTIYF
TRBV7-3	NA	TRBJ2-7	CASSLGTTPNEQYF
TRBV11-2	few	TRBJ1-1	CASSSYGPGTEAFF
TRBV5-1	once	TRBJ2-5	CASSATGEETQYF
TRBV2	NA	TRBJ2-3	CATTRDRSTDTQYF
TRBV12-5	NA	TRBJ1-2	CASGSHPGPSRRGGYTF
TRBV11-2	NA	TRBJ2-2	CASSLVSTIPGELFF
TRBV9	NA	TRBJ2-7	CASSPRAVGNSHIFSYEQYF
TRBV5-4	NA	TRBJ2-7	CASSPIAGERYEQYF
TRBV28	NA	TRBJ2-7	CASSFHGSSGAAYEQYF
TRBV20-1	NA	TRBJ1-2	CSARGPDGYTF
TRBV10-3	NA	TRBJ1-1	CAISALGNTEAFF
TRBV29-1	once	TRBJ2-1	CSVQGRSYNEQFF
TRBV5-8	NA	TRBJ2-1	CASSLAGYSYNEQFF
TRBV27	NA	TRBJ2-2	CASSFWLRNTGELFF
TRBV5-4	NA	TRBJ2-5	CASSSTSGREETQYF
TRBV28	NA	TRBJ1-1	CASSSIGQLNTEAFF
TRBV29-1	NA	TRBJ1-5	CSVEEGGNQPQHF
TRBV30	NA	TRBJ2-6	CAWSVGGGANVLTF
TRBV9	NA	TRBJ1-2	CASSEGDRGRWGYTF
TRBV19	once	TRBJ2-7	CASSIYASGSHEQYF
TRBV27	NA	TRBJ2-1	CASSRELSYNEQFF
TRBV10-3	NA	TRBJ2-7	CAISGGGLDEQYF
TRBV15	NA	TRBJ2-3	CATSRGRYTNTDTQYF
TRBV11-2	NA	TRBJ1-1	CASSVRTDTEAFF
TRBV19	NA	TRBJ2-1	CASSIASAGVAYNEQFF
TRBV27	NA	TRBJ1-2	CASSTRGRANRHHGYTF
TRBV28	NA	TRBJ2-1	CASSGAWDEQFF
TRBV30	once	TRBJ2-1	CAWSVGQGKNNEQFF
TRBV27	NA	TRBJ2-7	CASRGFLGTVSYEQYF
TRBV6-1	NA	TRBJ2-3	CASSARLATDTQYF
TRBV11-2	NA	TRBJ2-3	CASSSRVSTDTQYF
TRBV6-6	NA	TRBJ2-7	CASSYNPTGSYEQYF
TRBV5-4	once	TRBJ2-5	CASSFSAGETQYF
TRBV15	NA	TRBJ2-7	CATSRDPSSGLTYEQYF
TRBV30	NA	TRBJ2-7	CAWSDGGSYEQYF
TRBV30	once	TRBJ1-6	CAWSMGQGRSPLHF
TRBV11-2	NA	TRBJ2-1	CASSLGRNNEQFF
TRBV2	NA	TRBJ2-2	CASMLDRNTGELFF
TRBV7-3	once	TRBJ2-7	CASSLMARLGTGGNEQYF
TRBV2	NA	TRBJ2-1	CASSSWLAEINEQFF
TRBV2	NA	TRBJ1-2	CASTGYGYGYTF
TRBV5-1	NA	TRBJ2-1	CASSLALASNEQFF
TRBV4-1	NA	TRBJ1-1	CASSQKPGSLGYTEAFF
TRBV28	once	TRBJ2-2	CASSFGGPNTGELFF
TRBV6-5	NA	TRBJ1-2	CASSRRDSSGYTF
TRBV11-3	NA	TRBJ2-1	CASSPGVHYNEQFF
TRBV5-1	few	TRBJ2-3	CASSLGSTDTQYF